This T cell receptor beta chain derives from a study of cytomegalovirus exposure and HLA in healthy donors. A multiplex PCR was run with 60 Vbeta primers and 13 Jbeta primers. Here immunoSEQ multiplex PCR was the method, and the copy in TCRdb shows in-frame clones only, minus some. The sample lists just over 200,000 clones, more than 75% occurring once. Study results and caveats: Sequence variants that were highly shared formed a cluster that was likely a sequencing artifact. A link between a missense DCLRE1C variant and TCR beta V- and J-gene trimming emerged from a later analysis. Among TCR beta chains of equal frequency, HLA-associated ones were more clonally expanded in a later analysis. Cytomegalovirus-associated status was assigned to more than 150 TCR beta chains.

The CDR3 totals 14 residues. V lost 4 bases and J lost 5, with 13 bases in between. CDR1 LGHNA and CDR2 YNFKEQ come from the germline V gene. This clone was detected a few times. The antigen is not known. This chain links TRBV4-2 with TRBJ2-3; tentatively, D is TRBD2 (6 bases). This clonotype originated in a woman between 35 and 50 years old in good health and CMV-seronegative. The sequenced sample was PBMCs. The CDR3 spells CASSLGGPEDTQYF. The CDR3 DNA reads as TGTGCCAGCAGCCTCGGAGGGCCAGAAGATACGCAGTATTTT.